A selection of T cell receptor beta chains follows, all from one sample in a study of T cells in tuberculosis. Repertoires were generated with immunoSEQ multiplex PCR, while TCRdb's copy carries only in-frame clones and drops some. The sample shows about 49,000 clones, 90% to 95% of them seen only once. The sequences come from PBMCs, collected at tuberculosis diagnosis. These receptors came from an adult with tuberculosis. Each CDR3 is given with its conserved first and last residue. A D gene is named only where the DNA matches it firmly. Clone size is not always given. Where it is, it says once, few, many or a class for expanded clones.

>.|TRBJ2-1|.|TRBV5-6|15
CASSLASLAHNEQFF
TGTGCCAGCAGCTTGGCCTCCCTAGCGCACAATGAGCAGTTCTTC
>TRBD1|TRBJ1-2|.|TRBV6-5|14
CASRTPGQGYGYTF
TGTGCCAGCAGAACTCCGGGACAGGGGTATGGCTACACCTTC
>TRBD1|TRBJ2-7|.|TRBV5-4|15
CASSNPGQGASEQYF
TGTGCCAGCAGCAATCCGGGACAGGGGGCTTCGGAGCAGTACTTC
>.|TRBJ1-4|.|TRBV2|16
CASRFRAVSTNEKLFF
TGTGCCAGCAGGTTCAGGGCTGTTTCAACTAATGAAAAACTGTTTTTT
>TRBD1|TRBJ2-7|once|TRBV5-1|14
CASSFQGDSYEQYF
TGCGCCAGCAGCTTCCAGGGGGACTCCTACGAGCAGTACTTC
>TRBD1|TRBJ1-1|.|TRBV6-6|14
CASRLGQANTEAFF
TGTGCCAGCCGCTTGGGACAGGCGAACACTGAAGCTTTCTTT
>TRBD2|TRBJ2-7|once|TRBV30|13
CAWMGGRGHEQYF
TGTGCCTGGATGGGCGGGAGAGGTCACGAGCAGTACTTC
>.|TRBJ1-2|.|TRBV5-4|11
CATRENYGYTF
TGTGCCACCCGAGAGAACTATGGCTACACCTTC
>.|TRBJ2-6|.|TRBV5-4|16
CASSVPGAGGANVLTF
TGTGCCAGCAGCGTGCCAGGGGCGGGCGGGGCCAACGTCCTGACTTTC
>TRBD2|TRBJ2-1|.|TRBV7-2|15
CASSRTSVGRDEQFF
TGTGCCAGCAGCAGGACTAGCGTTGGCAGGGATGAGCAGTTCTTC
>TRBD1|TRBJ2-5|.|TRBV30|14
CAYFSNRGGETQYF
TGTGCCTACTTTTCTAACAGGGGCGGGGAGACCCAGTACTTC
>.|TRBJ1-2|.|TRBV9|17
CASSVDQGHSWDYGYTF
TGTGCCAGCAGCGTAGATCAGGGGCATAGTTGGGACTATGGCTACACCTTC
>.|TRBJ2-1|.|TRBV10-3|14
CAISTGSTYNEQFF
TGTGCCATCAGCACGGGATCCACCTACAATGAGCAGTTCTTC
>TRBD2|TRBJ2-1|.|TRBV28|15
CASRSGGGEYNEQFF
TGTGCCAGCAGGTCGGGAGGGGGAGAGTACAATGAGCAGTTCTTC
>.|TRBJ2-3|once|TRBV5-1|13
CASTRGYTDTQYF
TGCGCCAGCACTCGCGGATACACAGATACGCAGTATTTT
>.|TRBJ1-5|.|TRBV7-2|15
CASRSAGIGNQPQHF
TGTGCCAGCAGGTCTGCAGGGATCGGCAATCAGCCCCAGCATTTT
>.|TRBJ2-7|.|TRBV5-4|13
CASSPGLGGEQYF
TGTGCCAGCAGCCCGGGACTGGGCGGCGAGCAGTACTTC
>.|TRBJ2-2|.|TRBV29-1|14
CSVAEQGKAGELFF
TGCAGCGTCGCTGAGCAGGGGAAGGCCGGGGAGCTGTTTTTT
>.|TRBJ1-5|.|TRBV6-6|14
CASRRPGRNQPQHF
TGTGCCAGCAGGCGCCCTGGGAGAAATCAGCCCCAGCATTTT
>.|TRBJ2-5|.|TRBV7-7|13
CASSFGSQETQYF
TGTGCTAGCAGCTTCGGGTCACAAGAGACCCAGTACTTC
>.|TRBJ1-4|once|TRBV9|16
CASSVDSGGVSEKLFF
TGTGCCAGCAGCGTAGACAGCGGTGGGGTTTCAGAAAAACTGTTTTTT